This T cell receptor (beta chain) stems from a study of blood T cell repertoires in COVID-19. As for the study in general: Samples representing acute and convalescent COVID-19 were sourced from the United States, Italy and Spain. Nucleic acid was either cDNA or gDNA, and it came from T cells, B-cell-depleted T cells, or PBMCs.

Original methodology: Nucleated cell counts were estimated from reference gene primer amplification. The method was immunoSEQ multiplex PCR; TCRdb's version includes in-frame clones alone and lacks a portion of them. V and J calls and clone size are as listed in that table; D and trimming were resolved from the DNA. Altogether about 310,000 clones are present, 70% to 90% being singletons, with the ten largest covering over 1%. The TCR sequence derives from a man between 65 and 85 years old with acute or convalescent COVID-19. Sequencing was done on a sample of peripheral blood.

CDR3 region: CASSQLTGIYGYTF. The CDR3, as DNA: TGCGCCAGCAGTCAATTAACAGGGATTTATGGCTACACCTTC. The chain employs TRBV23-1 and TRBJ1-2; D perhaps matches TRBD1 (6 bases). TRBV23-1 is annotated as an ORF whose role is uncertain. This CDR3 has 14 amino acids. Trimming removed 1 base from V and 5 bases from J, with 11 bases in between.